This TCR beta chain is from a study of cytomegalovirus exposure and HLA in healthy donors. Study as a whole: In a previous analysis, around 120 million unique TCR beta sequences were found from some 180 million T cells. The study's findings and limits: TCR beta V- and J-gene trimming, according to a later analysis, was linked to a missense DCLRE1C variant. According to reports, the classifier identified cytomegalovirus status with high specificity and sensitivity.

Vbeta (60) and Jbeta (13) primers were used in the PCR. TCRdb's copy holds only in-frame clones and misses some; the assay was immunoSEQ multiplex PCR. The table shows 55,000 to 75,000 clones, with more than 70% occurring only once. The CDR3 length is 14 residues. Trimming removed 2 bases at V and 1 base at J, with 8 bases between. Germline V CDR1 and CDR2: MDHEN, SYDVKM. Concerning this clone: The antigen remains undetermined.

What was sequenced was PBMCs. The sequence was obtained from a man aged 30 to 39 in good health and CMV-seropositive. The chain carries TRBV28 and TRBJ1-1; perhaps TRBD1 as D (5 bases). As DNA, the CDR3 is TGTGCCAGCAGTTTAGGGGGAGGGAACACTGAAGCTTTCTTT. Amino acids: CASSLGGGNTEAFF.